The next 5 T cell receptor beta chains were all read from a single sample in a study of T-cell memory formation after mild COVID-19 (dated by TCRdb to the early 2020s). Library method: 5' RACE. The data were produced on an Illumina NovaSeq 6000. TCRdb's own reprocessing of the public reads used fastp at Q25 and MiXCR and kept productive beta chains. Every CDR3 protein is listed once, alongside the most common genes and DNA of its rows. The sample table records about 360,000 distinct CDR3 sequences; roughly 14% of these occur just once. The ten largest clones add up to about 20% of the sample. Sequencing was performed on PBMCs or a T cell subset sorted from them (not recorded which). The receptors were sampled from a man between 18 and 35 years old who had mild COVID-19 (a few samples of this study predate the infection). The sample titles of this study are shuffled in the database, so cell type and time point are left out; the donor was told from shared clones.

This clonotype has a handful of counts. V usage is TRBV5-1 and J usage is TRBJ2-3; D gene uncertain. Between the trimmed V and J ends, which lost 3 bases and 3 bases, there was a span of 8 bases. The V gene's germline CDR1 is SGHRS and CDR2 YFSETQ. The CDR3 consists of 13 residues. The CDR3 DNA is TGCGCCAGCAGCTCGGTGGTGACAGATACGCAGTATTTT. Translated, it gives CASSSVVTDTQYF.

This rearrangement joins TRBV12-3 or TRBV12-4 to TRBJ1-4; a weak D match, TRBD1 (6 bases). V gave up 3 bases and J gave up 8 bases, with 16 bases separating them. The CDR3 contains 15 residues. The CDR3: CASSFTSGGREKLFF. DNA of the CDR3: TGTGCCAGCAGTTTTACTTCGGGGGGCCGAGAAAAACTGTTTTTT.

The chain links TRBV7-8 to TRBJ2-5, with D unclear. The CDR3 totals 13 residues. CDR1 and CDR2 from the germline V gene are SGHVS and FQNEAQ. Trimming took 6 bases from V and 3 from J, leaving 11 bases between them. CDR3 amino acids: CASSVRLKETQYF. The CDR3 DNA reads TGTGCCAGCAGTGTTAGACTTAAAGAGACCCAGTACTTC.

This clonotype has ten or more counts. The chain carries TRBV25-1 and TRBJ1-6; 9 nucleotides agree with TRBD1. Germline assignment: CDR1 MGHDK and CDR2 SYGVNS. The CDR3 is 19 residues long. Losses at the gene ends were 1 base for V and 1 base for J; bases not matched to a gene: 8. CDR3 nucleotide sequence: TGTGCCAGCAGTGAATCCCCGGGACAGGGTGGATCCTATAATTCACCCCTCCACTTT. Translated, it gives CASSESPGQGGSYNSPLHF.

The rearrangement links TRBV5-1 to TRBJ2-3; D may be TRBD1 or TRBD2 (6 bases each). CDR3 length: 15 residues. Deletions cut 4 bases from V and 2 bases from J, with 14 bases between. Germline-derived CDR1 and CDR2 are SGHRS and YFSETQ. The CDR3 DNA follows: TGCGCCAGCAGCCCACGGGGGCCCCTCACAGATACGCAGTATTTT. It encodes CASSPRGPLTDTQYF.